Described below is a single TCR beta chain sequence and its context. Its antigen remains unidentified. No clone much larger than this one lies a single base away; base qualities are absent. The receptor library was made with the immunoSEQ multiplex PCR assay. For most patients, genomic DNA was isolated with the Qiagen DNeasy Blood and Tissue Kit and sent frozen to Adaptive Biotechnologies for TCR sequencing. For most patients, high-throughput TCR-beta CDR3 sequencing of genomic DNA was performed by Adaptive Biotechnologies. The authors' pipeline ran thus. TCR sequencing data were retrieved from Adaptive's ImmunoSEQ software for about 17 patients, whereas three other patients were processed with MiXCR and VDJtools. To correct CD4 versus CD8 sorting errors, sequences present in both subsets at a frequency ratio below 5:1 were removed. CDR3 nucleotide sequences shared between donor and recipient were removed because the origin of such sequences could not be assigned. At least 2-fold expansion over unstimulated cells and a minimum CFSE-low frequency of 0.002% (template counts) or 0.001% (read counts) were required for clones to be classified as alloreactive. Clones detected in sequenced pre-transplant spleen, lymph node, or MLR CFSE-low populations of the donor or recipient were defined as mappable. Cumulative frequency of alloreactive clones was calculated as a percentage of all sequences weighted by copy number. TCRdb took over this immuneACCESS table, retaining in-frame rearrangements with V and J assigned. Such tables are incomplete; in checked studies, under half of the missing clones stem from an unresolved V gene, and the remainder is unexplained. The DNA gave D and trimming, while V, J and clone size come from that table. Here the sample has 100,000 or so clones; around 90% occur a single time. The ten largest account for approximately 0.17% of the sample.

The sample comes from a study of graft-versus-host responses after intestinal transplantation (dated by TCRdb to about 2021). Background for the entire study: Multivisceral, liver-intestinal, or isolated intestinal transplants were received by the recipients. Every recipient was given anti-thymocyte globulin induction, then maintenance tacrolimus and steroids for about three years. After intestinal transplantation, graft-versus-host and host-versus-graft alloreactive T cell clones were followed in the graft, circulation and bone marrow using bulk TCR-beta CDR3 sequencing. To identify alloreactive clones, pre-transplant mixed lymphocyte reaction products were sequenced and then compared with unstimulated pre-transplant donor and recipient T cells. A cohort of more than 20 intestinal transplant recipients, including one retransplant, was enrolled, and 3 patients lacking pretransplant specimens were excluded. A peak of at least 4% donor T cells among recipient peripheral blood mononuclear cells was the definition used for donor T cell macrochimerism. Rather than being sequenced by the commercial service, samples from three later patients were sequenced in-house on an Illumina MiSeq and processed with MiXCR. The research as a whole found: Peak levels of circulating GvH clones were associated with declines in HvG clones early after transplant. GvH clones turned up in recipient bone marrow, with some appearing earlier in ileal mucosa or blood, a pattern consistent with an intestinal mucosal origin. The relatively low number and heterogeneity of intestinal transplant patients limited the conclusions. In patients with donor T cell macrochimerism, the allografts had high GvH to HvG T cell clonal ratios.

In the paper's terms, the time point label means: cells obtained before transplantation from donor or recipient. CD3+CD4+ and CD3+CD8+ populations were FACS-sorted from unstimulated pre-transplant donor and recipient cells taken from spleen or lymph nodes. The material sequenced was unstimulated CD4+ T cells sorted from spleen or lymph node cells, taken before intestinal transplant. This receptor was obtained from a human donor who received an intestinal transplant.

The CDR3 protein is CASRGTSSDTQYF. At the DNA level, the sequence is TGTGCCAGCAGAGGGACTAGCTCAGATACGCAGTATTTT. In this chain, TRBV9 is recombined with TRBJ2-3; 9 central bases correspond to TRBD2. The CDR3, from cysteine to phenylalanine, totals 13 residues. CDR3 DNA is the only sequence kept; it has 39 bases, read in frame from the first base. Germline trimming: 5 bases from V, 4 bases from J; junction bases outside gene matches: 2. The germline V gene gives CDR1 as SGDLS and CDR2 as YYNGEE.